This TCR beta chain was recovered during a study of T cells in Graves' hyperthyroidism and ophthalmopathy. V gave up 2 bases and J gave up 0 bases, with 11 bases separating them. The germline CDR1 and CDR2 sequences are MNHNS and SASEGT. This CDR3 contains 15 residues. What was amplified from RNA transcripts were TCR beta CDR3 regions. With the HTBI primer set, the TCR CDR3 went through a first round of RT-PCR. TCRdb re-called the multiplex PCR reads through MiXCR, storing one row per CDR3 protein. The sample consists of 550,000 to 700,000 distinct CDR3 sequences, roughly 14% of them appearing once. On the basis of clinical symptoms, serum thyroxine and TRAb, thyroid ultrasound and orbital computed tomography, diagnoses were made. The table lists this clonotype with many counts.

Sequenced input: blood. V usage is TRBV6-1 and J usage is TRBJ2-7; D perhaps matches TRBD2 (5 bases). The TCR was taken from a woman aged 40-49 years with Graves' ophthalmopathy. The DNA of the CDR3 is TGTGCCAGCAGTGAACTGCCACGGGGCTCCTACGAGCAGTACTTC. It encodes CASSELPRGSYEQYF.